Following are 20 T cell receptor beta chains from one sample sequenced in a study of cytomegalovirus exposure and HLA in healthy donors. PCR amplification relied on 60 Vbeta primers (plus 13 Jbeta primers). The assay was immunoSEQ multiplex PCR, and TCRdb's table has in-frame clones only and misses some. The sample holds about 160,000 clones, around nine tenths seen once. The specimen was PBMCs. The receptors here all came from a woman in her thirties in good health and CMV-seronegative.

This rearrangement joins TRBV19 to TRBJ2-7; 9 bases fit TRBD1. Trimming took 7 bases from V and 1 from J; bases not matched to a gene: 5. CDR1 is LNHDA and CDR2 is SQIVND in the germline V gene (reference sequence). CDR3 size: 14 residues. This CDR3 is CASKSGTGSYEQYF. Written as DNA, the CDR3 is TGTGCCAGTAAGTCCGGGACAGGGTCCTACGAGCAGTACTTC.

The genes are TRBV5-1 and TRBJ2-5; 7 bases line up with TRBD1. Per germline, CDR1 SGHRS and CDR2 YFSETQ. The J segment lost 3 bases and the V segment lost 4 bases, leaving 6 bases of the junction unmatched. This CDR3 has 14 residues. The CDR3 loop reads CASSTLTGEETQYF. The CDR3 DNA reads as TGCGCCAGCAGCACCTTAACAGGGGAAGAGACCCAGTACTTC. Full variable domain (remainder filled in from reference TRBV5-1 and TRBJ2-5): KAGVTQTPRYLIKTRGQQVTLSCSPISGHRSVSWYQQTPGQGLQFLFEYFSETQRNKGNFPGRFSGRQFSNSRSEMNVSTLELGDSALYLCASSTLTGEETQYFGPGTRLLVL.

This chain connects TRBV15 to TRBJ2-3; 10 bases align to TRBD1. The CDR3 totals 15 residues. The trim removed 3 bases at V and 8 bases at J, leaving 8 bases unmatched. CDR1 is LNHNV and CDR2 is YYDKDF in the germline V gene (reference sequence). The CDR3 nucleotides read TGTGCCACCAGCAGGAGGGGACAGGGGCCGGGTACGCAGTATTTT. Amino acids: CATSRRGQGPGTQYF.

V is TRBV14 and J is TRBJ1-1; D possibly corresponds to TRBD1 (5 bases). This CDR3 spans 15 amino acids. CDR1 SGHDN and CDR2 FVKESK come from the germline V gene. Trimming cost V 3 bases and J 0 bases, with 11 bases left between them. This CDR3 reads CASSQQGRMNTEAFF. DNA of the CDR3: TGTGCCAGCAGCCAGCAGGGTCGCATGAACACTGAAGCTTTCTTT. The full variable domain, with the rest looked up from reference TRBV14 and TRBJ1-1, is EAGVTQFPSHSVIEKGQTVTLRCDPISGHDNLYWYRRVMGKEIKFLLHFVKESKQDESGMPNNRFLAERTGGTYSTLKVQPAELEDSGVYFCASSQQGRMNTEAFFGQGTRLTVV.

The chain is built from TRBV29-1 and TRBJ1-1, with 8 bases lining up with TRBD1. This CDR3 has 15 residues. Trimming at V came to 5 bases and at J to 0 bases, leaving 8 bases not matched to a gene. Germline values: CDR1 SQVTM, CDR2 ANQGSEA. The CDR3 region is CSVSNQGAMNTEAFF. CDR3 coding DNA: TGCAGCGTTTCAAACCAGGGGGCCATGAACACTGAAGCTTTCTTT.

This clone was observed once. V and J are TRBV19 and TRBJ2-7, with 10 positions matching TRBD2. Germline CDR1 and CDR2: LNHDA and SQIVND (reference sequence). The CDR3 runs 15 residues. J was trimmed by 2 bases and V by 6 bases; bases with no gene match: 7. The CDR3, as DNA: TGTGCCAGTAGCACACAGCGGGAGGGGACCTACGAGCAGTACTTC. It yields the protein CASSTQREGTYEQYF.

This rearrangement joins TRBV6-5 to TRBJ1-2; the D is unclear. Germline V gives CDR1 MNHEY, CDR2 SVGAGI. The CDR3 totals 13 residues. V gave up 6 bases and J gave up 1 base, with 9 bases separating them. CDR3 in amino acids: CASSKTVNYGYTF. The DNA for the CDR3 is TGTGCCAGCAGCAAAACAGTTAACTATGGCTACACCTTC.

The chain joins TRBV28 to TRBJ1-2, with TRBD1 as a possible D gene (6 bases). From germline, CDR1 is MDHEN and CDR2 SYDVKM. This CDR3 is built from 15 residues. Trimming pared 4 bases from V and 3 bases from J, leaving 15 bases between. The CDR3 loop reads CASSSARAGDYGYTF. The CDR3 DNA sequence: TGTGCCAGCAGTTCCGCCCGGGCAGGGGACTATGGCTACACCTTC.

The rearrangement joins TRBV28 to TRBJ2-5, with D possibly matching TRBD1 (6 bases). The V gene's germline CDR1 is MDHEN and CDR2 SYDVKM. The CDR3 covers 14 residues. Trimming cost V 5 bases and J 4 bases, with 14 bases left between them. This chain's CDR3 is CASSLGGPIETQYF. In DNA, the CDR3 is TGTGCCAGCAGTCTAGGGGGTCCAATAGAGACCCAGTACTTC.

The V and J genes are TRBV19 and TRBJ1-1; 7 nucleotides agree with TRBD1. Unmatched junction bases numbered 16, after V lost 4 bases and J lost 2 bases. CDR1 is LNHDA, CDR2 SQIVND, per germline (reference sequence). The CDR3 loop spans 18 amino acids. The CDR3 DNA is TGTGCCAGTAGTACAGTGGTAGGGGGCAGAATTAATAACACTGAAGCTTTCTTT. Amino acid sequence: CASSTVVGGRINNTEAFF.

The gene calls are TRBV2 and TRBJ1-2; D call uncertain. Looked up from germline, CDR1 is SNHLY and CDR2 is FYNNEI. The CDR3 length is 16 residues. V shed 7 bases and J shed 11 bases, with 29 bases lying between them. CDR3 in amino acids: CASNAEGWDKEGLYTF. The DNA of the CDR3 is TGTGCCAGCAACGCCGAAGGGTGGGATAAGGAGGGTCTGTACACCTTC.

The genes are TRBV7-9 and TRBJ2-3, with D possibly matching TRBD2 (6 bases). V gave up 5 bases and J gave up 5 bases, with 14 bases separating them. The CDR3 is made up of 14 amino acids. Germline values: CDR1 SEHNR, CDR2 FQNEAQ (reference sequence). The CDR3: CASSHGEDLDTQYF. Here the CDR3 DNA reads TGTGCCAGCAGCCACGGGGAGGATTTAGATACGCAGTATTTT.

V and J are TRBV7-9 and TRBJ2-1; TRBD1 aligns across 10 bases. Germline V gene lookup returns CDR1 SEHNR and CDR2 FQNEAQ (reference sequence). The CDR3 is 15 amino acids. The ends lost 5 bases at V and 5 bases at J; junction bases unmatched: 6. CDR3 DNA sequence: TGTGCCAGCAGCCCCGCGGGACAGGGGAACAATGAGCAGTTCTTC. This gives the protein CASSPAGQGNNEQFF.

This chain joins TRBV2 and TRBJ2-6, with TRBD1 matching 8 bases. The germline gives CDR1 SNHLY, CDR2 FYNNEI. The CDR3 is 15 residues long. V dropped 11 bases and J dropped 1; count of bases not matched to a gene: 7. The CDR3 DNA is TGTGCCGTGTTACAGGGGGAGTCTGGGGCCAACGTCCTGACTTTC. Translation gives CAVLQGESGANVLTF.

V and J are TRBV18 and TRBJ2-1; no firm D call. The CDR3 spans 11 residues. Trimming left V 5 bases short and J 6 bases short, with 5 bases between. CDR1 and CDR2 from the germline V gene are KGHSH and LQKENI. The CDR3 protein is CASSTSNEQFF. CDR3 bases: TGTGCCAGCTCAACCAGCAATGAGCAGTTCTTC.

The rearrangement links TRBV23-1 to TRBJ2-1, with 10 bases identical to TRBD2. Being an ORF, TRBV23-1 has a function that is uncertain. Trimming took 0 bases from V and 5 from J; bases not matched to a gene: 13. There are 19 residues in the CDR3. The CDR3 spells CASSQSGTSDGGLNNEQFF. In nucleotides, the CDR3 is TGCGCCAGCAGTCAATCCGGGACTAGCGATGGAGGGCTTAACAATGAGCAGTTCTTC.

In DNA, the CDR3 is TGCAGCGCAGGACAGGGTCCTGGTAGGCAGTACTTC. It translates to CSAGQGPGRQYF. V is TRBV29-1 and J is TRBJ2-7, with 8 bases lining up with TRBD1. Germline V gives CDR1 SQVTM, CDR2 ANQGSEA. The CDR3 totals 12 residues. V lost 7 bases to trimming and J lost 9 bases; unmatched junction nucleotides: 11.

The V and J genes are TRBV10-2 and TRBJ2-1, with 8 bases identical to TRBD2. V shed 9 bases, J shed 4 bases, and the junction held 5 bases outside the gene matches. CDR1 is WSHSY, CDR2 SAAADI, per germline. This CDR3 contains 13 residues. This CDR3 reads CASTERGYNEQFF. CDR3 nucleotides: TGCGCCAGTACCGAGCGGGGGTACAATGAGCAGTTCTTC.

CDR3 amino acids: CASQKNTGELFF. Here the CDR3 DNA reads TGTGCCAGCCAGAAGAACACCGGGGAGCTGTTTTTT. The V gene is TRBV2, the J gene TRBJ2-2; no reliable D call. The V and J ends lost 8 bases and 1 base respectively, with 5 bases between them. The V gene's germline CDR1 is SNHLY and CDR2 FYNNEI. The CDR3 has 12 amino acids.

The chain carries TRBV7-6 and TRBJ1-2; D ambiguous. Trimming pared 5 bases from V and 5 bases from J, leaving 12 bases between. CDR1 is SGHVS, CDR2 FNYEAQ, per germline. The length of the CDR3 is 13 residues. The CDR3 spells CASSINYSYGYTF. The CDR3 DNA follows: TGTGCCAGCAGCATAAACTACTCTTATGGCTACACCTTC.